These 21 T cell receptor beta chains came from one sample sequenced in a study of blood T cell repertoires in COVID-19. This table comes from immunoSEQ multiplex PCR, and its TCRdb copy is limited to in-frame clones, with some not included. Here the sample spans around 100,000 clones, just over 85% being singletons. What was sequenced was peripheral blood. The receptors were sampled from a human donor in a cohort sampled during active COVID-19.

CDR3 in amino acids: CASSISHRIIQPQHF. The CDR3 DNA reads as TGTGCCAGTAGTATTTCCCACAGGATAATTCAGCCCCAGCATTTT. The rearrangement uses TRBV19 and TRBJ1-5; a weak D match, TRBD1 (5 bases). Germline values: CDR1 LNHDA, CDR2 SQIVND (reference sequence). This CDR3 contains 15 residues. Trimming took off 3 bases at V and 6 bases at J, with 15 bases between the two ends.

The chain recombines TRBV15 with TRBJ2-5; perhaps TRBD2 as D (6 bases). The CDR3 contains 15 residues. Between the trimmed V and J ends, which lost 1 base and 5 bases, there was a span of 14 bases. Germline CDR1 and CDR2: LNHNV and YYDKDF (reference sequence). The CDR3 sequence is CATSRGTSGGETQYF. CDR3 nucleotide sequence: TGTGCCACCAGCAGAGGGACGTCCGGAGGGGAGACCCAGTACTTC. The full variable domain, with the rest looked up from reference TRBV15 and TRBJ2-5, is DAMVIQNPRYQVTQFGKPVTLSCSQTLNHNVMYWYQQKSSQAPKLLFHYYDKDFNNEADTPDNFQSRRPNTSFCFLDIRSPGLGDTAMYLCATSRGTSGGETQYFGPGTRLLVL.

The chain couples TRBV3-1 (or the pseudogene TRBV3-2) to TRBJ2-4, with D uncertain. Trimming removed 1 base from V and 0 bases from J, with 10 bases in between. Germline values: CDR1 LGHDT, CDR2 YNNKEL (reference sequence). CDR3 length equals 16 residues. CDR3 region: CASSQADIVAKNIQYF. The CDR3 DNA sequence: TGTGCCAGCAGCCAAGCTGACATCGTAGCCAAAAACATTCAGTACTTC.

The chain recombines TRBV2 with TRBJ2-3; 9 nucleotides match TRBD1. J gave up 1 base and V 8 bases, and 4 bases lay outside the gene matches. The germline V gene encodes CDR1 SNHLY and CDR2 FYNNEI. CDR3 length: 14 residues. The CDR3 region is CASHRDRGTDTQYF. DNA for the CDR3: TGTGCCAGCCACCGGGACAGGGGCACAGATACGCAGTATTTT.

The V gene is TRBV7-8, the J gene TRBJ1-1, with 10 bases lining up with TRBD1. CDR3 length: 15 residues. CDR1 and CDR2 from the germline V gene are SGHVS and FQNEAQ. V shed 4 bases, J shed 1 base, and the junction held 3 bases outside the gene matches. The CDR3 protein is CASSWGQGTNTEAFF. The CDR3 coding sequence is TGTGCCAGCAGCTGGGGACAGGGGACGAACACTGAAGCTTTCTTT.

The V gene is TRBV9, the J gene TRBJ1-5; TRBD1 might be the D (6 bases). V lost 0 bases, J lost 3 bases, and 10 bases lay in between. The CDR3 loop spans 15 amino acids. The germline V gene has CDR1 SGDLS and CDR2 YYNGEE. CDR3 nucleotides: TGTGCCAGCAGCGTAGCGGCAGGGGACAATCAGCCCCAGCATTTT. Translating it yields CASSVAAGDNQPQHF.

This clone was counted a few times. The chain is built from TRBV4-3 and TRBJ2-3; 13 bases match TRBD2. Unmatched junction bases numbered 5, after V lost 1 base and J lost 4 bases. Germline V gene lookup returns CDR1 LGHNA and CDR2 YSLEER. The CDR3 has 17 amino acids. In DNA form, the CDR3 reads TGCGCCAGCAGCCAAGGGACTAGCGGGAGTGGAGCAGATACGCAGTATTTT. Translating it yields CASSQGTSGSGADTQYF.

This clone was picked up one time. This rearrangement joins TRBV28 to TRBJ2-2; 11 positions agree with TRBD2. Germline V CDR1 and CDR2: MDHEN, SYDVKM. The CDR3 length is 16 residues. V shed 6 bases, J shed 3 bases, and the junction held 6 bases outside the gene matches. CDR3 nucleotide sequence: TGTGCCAGCAGCACCTTAGCGGGAGGGTACACCGGGGAGCTGTTTTTT. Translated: CASSTLAGGYTGELFF. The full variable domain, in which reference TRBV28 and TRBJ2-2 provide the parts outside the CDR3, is DVKVTQSSRYLVKRTGEKVFLECVQDMDHENMFWYRQDPGLGLRLIYFSYDVKMKEKGDIPEGYSVSREKKERFSLILESASTNQTSMYLCASSTLAGGYTGELFFGEGSRLTVL.

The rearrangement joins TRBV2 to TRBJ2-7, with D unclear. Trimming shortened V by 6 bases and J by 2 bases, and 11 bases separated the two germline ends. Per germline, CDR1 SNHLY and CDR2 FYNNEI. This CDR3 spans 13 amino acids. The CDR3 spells CASRDGGTYEQYF. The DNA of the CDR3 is TGTGCCAGCAGAGATGGCGGAACCTACGAGCAGTACTTC.

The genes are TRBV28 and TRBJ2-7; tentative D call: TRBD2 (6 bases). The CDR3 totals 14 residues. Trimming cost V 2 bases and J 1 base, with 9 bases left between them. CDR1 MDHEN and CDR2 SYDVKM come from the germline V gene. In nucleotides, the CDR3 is TGTGCCAGCAGTTTAATGGACTATTCCTACGAGCAGTACTTC. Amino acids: CASSLMDYSYEQYF.

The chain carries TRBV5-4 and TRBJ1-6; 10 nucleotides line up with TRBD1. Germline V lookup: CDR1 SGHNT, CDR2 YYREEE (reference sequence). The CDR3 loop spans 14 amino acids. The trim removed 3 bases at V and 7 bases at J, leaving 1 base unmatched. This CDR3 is CASSSDRGNSPLHF. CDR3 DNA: TGTGCCAGCAGCTCGGACAGGGGGAATTCACCCCTCCACTTT.

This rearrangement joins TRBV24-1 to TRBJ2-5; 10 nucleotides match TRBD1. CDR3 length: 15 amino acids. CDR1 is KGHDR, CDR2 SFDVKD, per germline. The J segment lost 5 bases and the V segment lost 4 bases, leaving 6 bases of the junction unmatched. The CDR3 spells CATSDPGQGVETQYF. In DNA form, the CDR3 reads TGTGCCACCAGTGACCCCGGACAGGGGGTTGAGACCCAGTACTTC.

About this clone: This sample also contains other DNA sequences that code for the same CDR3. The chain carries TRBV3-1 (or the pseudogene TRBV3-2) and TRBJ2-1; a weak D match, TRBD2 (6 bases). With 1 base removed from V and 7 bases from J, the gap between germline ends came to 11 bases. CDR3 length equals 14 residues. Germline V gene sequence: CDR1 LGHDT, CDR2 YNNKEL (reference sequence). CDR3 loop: CASSQGTGSNEQFF. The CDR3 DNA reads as TGTGCCAGCAGCCAAGGAACCGGGAGTAATGAGCAGTTCTTC.

As DNA, the CDR3 is TGTGCCTGGAGTACTCGTCGGTATAGGGGGGGGGCAGAAGTGTGGGGCTACACCTTC. Its protein product is CAWSTRRYRGGAEVWGYTF. The genes are TRBV30 and TRBJ1-2; possible D gene TRBD1, 6 bases. Germline lookup yields CDR1 GTSNPN and CDR2 SVGIG (reference sequence). The CDR3 covers 19 residues. Trimming took off 2 bases at V and 8 bases at J, with 33 bases between the two ends.

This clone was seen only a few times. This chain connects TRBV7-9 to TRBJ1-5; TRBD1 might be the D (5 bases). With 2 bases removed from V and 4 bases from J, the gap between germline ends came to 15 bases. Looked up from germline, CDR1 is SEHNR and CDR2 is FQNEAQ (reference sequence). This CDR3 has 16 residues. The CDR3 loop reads CASSLPDGRANQPQHF. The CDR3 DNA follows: TGTGCCAGCAGCTTACCCGACGGCAGGGCGAATCAGCCCCAGCATTTT. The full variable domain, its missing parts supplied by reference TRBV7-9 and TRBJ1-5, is DTGVSQNPRHKITKRGQNVTFRCDPISEHNRLYWYRQTLGQGPEFLTYFQNEAQLEKSRLLSDRFSAERPKGSFSTLEIQRTEQGDSAMYLCASSLPDGRANQPQHFGDGTRLSIL.

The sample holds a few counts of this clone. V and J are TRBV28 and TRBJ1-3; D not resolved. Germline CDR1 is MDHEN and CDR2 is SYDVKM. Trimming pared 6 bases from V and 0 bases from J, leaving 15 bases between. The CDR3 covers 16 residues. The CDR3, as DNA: TGTGCCAGCAGGGAGTGGTCGTCGGGCTCTGGAAACACCATATATTTT. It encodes CASREWSSGSGNTIYF. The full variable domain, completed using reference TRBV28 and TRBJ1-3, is DVKVTQSSRYLVKRTGEKVFLECVQDMDHENMFWYRQDPGLGLRLIYFSYDVKMKEKGDIPEGYSVSREKKERFSLILESASTNQTSMYLCASREWSSGSGNTIYFGEGSWLTVV.

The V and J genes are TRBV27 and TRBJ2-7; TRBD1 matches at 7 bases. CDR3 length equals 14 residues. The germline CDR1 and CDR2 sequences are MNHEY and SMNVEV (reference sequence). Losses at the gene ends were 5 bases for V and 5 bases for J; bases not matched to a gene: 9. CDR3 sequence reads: CASSTGDSGHEQYF. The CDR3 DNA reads TGTGCCAGCAGTACCGGGGACAGTGGCCACGAGCAGTACTTC.

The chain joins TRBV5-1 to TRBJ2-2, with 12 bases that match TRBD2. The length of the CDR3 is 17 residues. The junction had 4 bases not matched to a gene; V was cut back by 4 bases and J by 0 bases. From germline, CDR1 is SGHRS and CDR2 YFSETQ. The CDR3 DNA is TGCGCCAGCAGCACCAGACTAGCGGGAGCGAACACCGGGGAGCTGTTTTTT. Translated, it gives CASSTRLAGANTGELFF.

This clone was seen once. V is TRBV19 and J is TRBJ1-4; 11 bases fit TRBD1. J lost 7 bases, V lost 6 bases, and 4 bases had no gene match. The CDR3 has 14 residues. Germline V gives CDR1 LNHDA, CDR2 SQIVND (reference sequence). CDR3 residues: CASRPGQGGEKLFF. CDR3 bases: TGTGCCAGTAGGCCGGGACAGGGGGGTGAAAAACTGTTTTTT.

CDR3 protein: CASRFSRVQFF. The CDR3 nucleotides are TGTGCAAGTCGCTTTAGCCGGGTCCAGTTCTTC. This chain connects TRBV12-2 to TRBJ2-1; TRBD2, as called in the table, went unchecked against the DNA. TRBV12-2 is a known pseudogene. The CDR3 length is 11 residues.

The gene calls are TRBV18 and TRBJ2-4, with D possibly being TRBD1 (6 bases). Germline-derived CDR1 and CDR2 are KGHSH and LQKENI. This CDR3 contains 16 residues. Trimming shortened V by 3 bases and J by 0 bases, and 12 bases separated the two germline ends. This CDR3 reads CASSPGRGTAKNIQYF. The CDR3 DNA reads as TGTGCCAGCTCACCTGGCAGGGGAACAGCCAAAAACATTCAGTACTTC.